This TCR beta chain stems from a study of T cell repertoires in cytomegalovirus infection. On the study more broadly: Public TCR beta signature analysis indicated the presence of both CMV infection and matching HLA type.

Regarding the study as a whole: Summed frequency of public TCR beta families distinguished CMV carriers with the relevant HLA. HLA-C-restricted CMV-specific TCR beta clonotypes were dominant in the ex vivo response.

The CDR3 covers 14 residues. Per the germline V gene, CDR1 is LNHDA and CDR2 is SQIVND (reference sequence). The junction had 8 bases not matched to a gene; V was cut back by 7 bases and J by 5 bases. This clonotype came up a few times. The antigen is not known. TCRdb reprocessed the reads via MiXCR and lists one record per CDR3 protein. The data hold about 680,000 distinct CDR3 sequences, with 24% observed a single time. This receptor was identified in a human donor in good health (CMV status not recorded). Some clones in this sample may be carry-over from other donors' samples. Sequences were obtained from CD8+ T cells from PBMCs. The rearrangement links TRBV19 to TRBJ1-1, with 9 bases lining up with TRBD1. The CDR3 region is CASTPAGQGTEAFF. DNA for the CDR3: TGTGCCAGTACCCCGGCGGGACAGGGAACTGAAGCTTTCTTT.